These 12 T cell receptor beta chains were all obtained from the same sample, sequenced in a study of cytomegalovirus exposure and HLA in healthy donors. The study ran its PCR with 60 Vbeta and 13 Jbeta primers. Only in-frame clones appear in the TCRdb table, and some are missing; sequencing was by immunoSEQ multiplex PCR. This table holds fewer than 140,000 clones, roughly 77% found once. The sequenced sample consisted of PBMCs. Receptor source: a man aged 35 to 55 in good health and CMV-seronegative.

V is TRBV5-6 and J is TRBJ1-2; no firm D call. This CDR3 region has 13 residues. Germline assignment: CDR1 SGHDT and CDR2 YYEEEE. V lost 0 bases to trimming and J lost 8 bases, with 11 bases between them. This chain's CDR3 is CASSLGARGGYTF. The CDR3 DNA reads TGTGCCAGCAGCTTGGGTGCCCGCGGGGGCTACACCTTC.

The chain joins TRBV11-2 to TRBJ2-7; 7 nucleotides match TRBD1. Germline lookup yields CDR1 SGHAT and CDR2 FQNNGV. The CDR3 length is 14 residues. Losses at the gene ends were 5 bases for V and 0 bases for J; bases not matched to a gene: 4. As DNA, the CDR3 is TGTGCCAGCAGCCAACAGGGGAGCTCCTACGAGCAGTACTTC. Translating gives CASSQQGSSYEQYF. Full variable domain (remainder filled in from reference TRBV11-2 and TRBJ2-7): EAGVAQSPRYKIIEKRQSVAFWCNPISGHATLYWYQQILGQGPKLLIQFQNNGVVDDSQLPKDRFSAERLKGVDSTLKIQPAKLEDSAVYLCASSQQGSSYEQYFGPGTRLTVT.

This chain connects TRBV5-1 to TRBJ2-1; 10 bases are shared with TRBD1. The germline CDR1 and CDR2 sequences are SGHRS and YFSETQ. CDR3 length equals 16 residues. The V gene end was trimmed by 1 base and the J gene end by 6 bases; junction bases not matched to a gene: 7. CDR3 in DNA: TGCGCCAGCAGCTTGAACCTTGGACAGGGGGTCAATGAGCAGTTCTTC. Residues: CASSLNLGQGVNEQFF. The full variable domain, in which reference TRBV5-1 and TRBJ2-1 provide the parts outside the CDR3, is KAGVTQTPRYLIKTRGQQVTLSCSPISGHRSVSWYQQTPGQGLQFLFEYFSETQRNKGNFPGRFSGRQFSNSRSEMNVSTLELGDSALYLCASSLNLGQGVNEQFFGPGTRLTVL.

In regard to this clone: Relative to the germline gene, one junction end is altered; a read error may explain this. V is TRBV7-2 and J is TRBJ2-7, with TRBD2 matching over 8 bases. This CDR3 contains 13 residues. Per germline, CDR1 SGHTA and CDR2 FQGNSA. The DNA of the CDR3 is TGTGCCAGCAGCTTAGGTAGCGGGGACCCCTTGGACTTC. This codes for CASSLGSGDPLDF. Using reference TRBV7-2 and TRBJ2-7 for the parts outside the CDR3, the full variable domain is GAGVSQSPSNKVTEKGKDVELRCDPISGHTALYWYRQSLGQGLEFLIYFQGNSAPDKSGLPSDRFSAERTGGSVSTLTIQRTQQEDSAVYLCASSLGSGDPLDFGPGTRLTVT.

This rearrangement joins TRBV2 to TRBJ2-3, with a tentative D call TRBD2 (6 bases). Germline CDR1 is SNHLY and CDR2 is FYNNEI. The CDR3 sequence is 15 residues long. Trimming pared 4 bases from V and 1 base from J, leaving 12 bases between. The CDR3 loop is CASSVRASGTDTQYF. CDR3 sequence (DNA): TGTGCCAGCAGTGTTAGGGCTAGCGGCACAGATACGCAGTATTTT.

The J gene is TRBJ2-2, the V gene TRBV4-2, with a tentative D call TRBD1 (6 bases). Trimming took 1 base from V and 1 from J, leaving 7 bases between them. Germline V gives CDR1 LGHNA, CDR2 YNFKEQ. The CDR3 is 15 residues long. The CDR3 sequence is CASSQGTENTGELFF. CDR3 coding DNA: TGTGCCAGCAGCCAAGGGACAGAGAACACCGGGGAGCTGTTTTTT.

CDR3 sequence (DNA): TGCGCCAGCAGCAAGACAGGGAGGTTCGATCAGCCCCAGCATTTT. Amino acids: CASSKTGRFDQPQHF. The chain has TRBV5-1 and TRBJ1-5, with 7 bases fitting TRBD1. The CDR3 loop spans 15 amino acids. The V gene's germline CDR1 is SGHRS and CDR2 YFSETQ. J was trimmed by 5 bases and V by 4 bases; bases with no gene match: 9.

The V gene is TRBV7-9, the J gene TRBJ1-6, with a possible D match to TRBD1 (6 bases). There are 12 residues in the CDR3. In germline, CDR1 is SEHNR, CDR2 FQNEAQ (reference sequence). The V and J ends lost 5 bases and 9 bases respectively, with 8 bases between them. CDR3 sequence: CASSRGGSPLHF. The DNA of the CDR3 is TGTGCCAGCAGCCGAGGGGGTTCACCCCTCCACTTT. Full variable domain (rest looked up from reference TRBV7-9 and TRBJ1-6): DTGVSQNPRHKITKRGQNVTFRCDPISEHNRLYWYRQTLGQGPEFLTYFQNEAQLEKSRLLSDRFSAERPKGSFSTLEIQRTEQGDSAMYLCASSRGGSPLHFGNGTRLTVT.

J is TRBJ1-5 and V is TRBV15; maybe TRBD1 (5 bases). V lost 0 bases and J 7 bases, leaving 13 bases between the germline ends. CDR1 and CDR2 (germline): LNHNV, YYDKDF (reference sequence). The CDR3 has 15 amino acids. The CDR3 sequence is CATSRDRVSGQPQHF. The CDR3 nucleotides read TGTGCCACCAGCAGAGACAGGGTTTCAGGGCAGCCCCAGCATTTT. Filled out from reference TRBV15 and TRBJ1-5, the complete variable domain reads DAMVIQNPRYQVTQFGKPVTLSCSQTLNHNVMYWYQQKSSQAPKLLFHYYDKDFNNEADTPDNFQSRRPNTSFCFLDIRSPGLGDTAMYLCATSRDRVSGQPQHFGDGTRLSIL.

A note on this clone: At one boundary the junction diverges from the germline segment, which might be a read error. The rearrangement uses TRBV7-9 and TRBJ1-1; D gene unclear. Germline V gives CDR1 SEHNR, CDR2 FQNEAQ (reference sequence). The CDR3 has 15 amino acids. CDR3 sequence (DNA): TGTTCCAGCAGCTTAGCGGTGGCAGAGAACACTGAAGCTTTCTTT. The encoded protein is CSSSLAVAENTEAFF.

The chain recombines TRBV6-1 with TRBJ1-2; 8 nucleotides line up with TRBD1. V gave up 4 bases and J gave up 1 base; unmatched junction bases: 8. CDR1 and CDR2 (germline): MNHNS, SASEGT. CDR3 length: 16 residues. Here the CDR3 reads CASSALGQAFNYGYTF. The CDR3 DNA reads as TGTGCCAGCAGTGCTCTGGGACAGGCGTTTAACTATGGCTACACCTTC.

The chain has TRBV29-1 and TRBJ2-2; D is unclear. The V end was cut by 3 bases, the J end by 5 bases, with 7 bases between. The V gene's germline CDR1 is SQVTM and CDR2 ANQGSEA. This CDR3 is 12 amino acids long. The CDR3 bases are TGCAGCGTTGAGAGAGTAACCGGGGAGCTGTTTTTT. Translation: CSVERVTGELFF.